These T cell receptor beta chains were read from a single sample in a study of a mutant IDH1 vaccine in newly diagnosed glioma. Their cognate antigens are unknown. Assay used: immunoSEQ multiplex PCR; TCRdb lists only in-frame clones, some missing. The data hold 25,000 to 30,000 clones, with more than 65% observed a single time. Sequences were derived from PBMCs, sampled from a glioma patient whose treatment included an IDH1 peptide vaccine. Receptors originate from a man in his fifties or sixties with glioma. CDR3s include the opening cysteine and the closing phenylalanine or tryptophan. D genes are given only for firm matches. Not every row has a clone size; where given, it reads once, few, many or a size class.

cdr3_aa	cdr3_nt	v_call	j_call	d_call	clone_size
CSVRNYPTYNEQFF	TGCAGCGTCAGGAACTACCCCACCTACAATGAGCAGTTCTTC	TRBV29-1	TRBJ2-1	NA	NA
CASSLFVGNQPQHF	TGTGCCAGCAGCTTATTTGTAGGGAATCAGCCCCAGCATTTT	TRBV7-2	TRBJ1-5	NA	NA
CASSSPGAGEHF	TGTGCCAGCAGTTCGCCAGGGGCGGGGGAGCATTTT	TRBV28	TRBJ1-5	NA	NA
CASSWTTQGNTEAFF	TGTGCCAGCAGCTGGACCACTCAGGGGAACACTGAAGCTTTCTTT	TRBV11-2	TRBJ1-1	NA	NA
CASSAFTGGTGELFF	TGTGCCAGCAGTGCGTTTACCGGTGGCACCGGGGAGCTGTTTTTT	TRBV6-6	TRBJ2-2	NA	NA
CASSLTGRNTEAFF	TGTGCCAGCAGTTTGACAGGGAGGAACACTGAAGCTTTCTTT	TRBV2	TRBJ1-1	TRBD1	few
CSARPQGEAFF	TGCAGTGCTAGACCACAGGGGGAAGCTTTCTTT	TRBV20-1	TRBJ1-1	TRBD1	NA
CASSPPGENEQYF	TGCGCCAGCAGCCCCCCGGGGGAGAACGAGCAGTACTTC	TRBV5-1	TRBJ2-7	NA	NA
CASSLQGITNTEAFF	TGTGCCAGCAGCTTACAGGGGATTACGAACACTGAAGCTTTCTTT	TRBV5-6	TRBJ1-1	TRBD1	few
CASSQDVRGSGNTIYF	TGTGCCAGCAGCCAAGATGTTCGTGGCTCTGGAAACACCATATATTTT	TRBV4-2	TRBJ1-3	NA	NA
CASSPRDTQYF	TGTGCCAGCAGTCCTAGAGATACGCAGTATTTT	TRBV28	TRBJ2-3	NA	NA
CASTTPGYGYTF	TGTGCCAGCACCACCCCTGGTTATGGCTACACCTTC	TRBV6-5	TRBJ1-2	NA	NA
CATTESQDTQYF	TGTGCCACCACCGAGTCGCAAGATACGCAGTATTTT	TRBV15	TRBJ2-3	NA	NA
CASSGRGRTGELFF	TGTGCCAGCAGTGGGAGGGGGAGGACCGGGGAGCTGTTTTTT	TRBV2	TRBJ2-2	NA	NA
CASSYSMDQPQHF	TGTGCCAGCAGTTACTCGATGGATCAGCCCCAGCATTTT	TRBV6-5	TRBJ1-5	NA	NA